The 17 T cell receptor beta chains listed next were all sequenced from one sample in a study of long-term antiretroviral therapy in people with HIV. Sequencing relied on immunoSEQ assay v3.0, run at survey level. Only in-frame clones appear in the TCRdb table, and some are missing; sequencing was by immunoSEQ multiplex PCR. This repertoire shows about 24,000 clones, roughly 94% found once; its top ten account for roughly 2.2%. The sample in question was unsorted PBMCs, obtained roughly 5.1 years after starting antiretroviral therapy. The receptors were gathered from a woman aged 45-59 years with HIV.

The chain joins TRBV11-2 to TRBJ2-7; D is uncertain. V was cut by 6 bases and J by 0 bases, with 12 bases left in between. Germline-derived CDR1 and CDR2 are SGHAT and FQNNGV. The CDR3 has 14 residues. The CDR3 bases are TGTGCCAGCAGGATGACGGGTAACTCCTACGAGCAGTACTTC. It yields the protein CASRMTGNSYEQYF.

This chain links TRBV7-2 with TRBJ2-1, with D hard to call. V lost 0 bases to trimming and J lost 6 bases, with 6 bases between them. Germline-derived CDR1 and CDR2 are SGHTA and FQGNSA. This CDR3 region has 13 residues. The CDR3 spells CASSLAWGNEQFF. The CDR3, as DNA: TGTGCCAGCAGCTTAGCGTGGGGCAATGAGCAGTTCTTC.

This clone was seen more than once but under ten times. The chain recombines TRBV14 with TRBJ2-1; D gene ambiguous. The CDR3 has 16 amino acids. Trimming took off 0 bases at V and 0 bases at J, with 9 bases between the two ends. Per germline, CDR1 SGHDN and CDR2 FVKESK. CDR3 sequence reads: CASSQDSSSSYNEQFF. The CDR3 DNA reads as TGTGCCAGCAGCCAAGATTCGTCTTCCTCCTACAATGAGCAGTTCTTC.

The V and J genes are TRBV2 and TRBJ1-5; D uncertain. The CDR3 sequence is 18 residues long. Germline CDR1 is SNHLY and CDR2 is FYNNEI. Trimming cost V 4 bases and J 4 bases, with 23 bases left between them. This CDR3 is CASSALQFGVLPNQPQHF. DNA of the CDR3: TGTGCCAGCAGTGCCCTACAATTTGGGGTCCTACCGAATCAGCCCCAGCATTTT.

The chain combines TRBV28 with TRBJ1-5; possible D gene TRBD1, 5 bases. The CDR3 runs to 16 residues. Per germline, CDR1 MDHEN and CDR2 SYDVKM. V lost 3 bases, J lost 6 bases, and 18 bases lay in between. The CDR3 nucleotides read TGTGCCAGCAGTTTGGGGGGTTTTTCGGGGAGTCAGCCCCAGCATTTT. Protein sequence: CASSLGGFSGSQPQHF.

The rearrangement joins TRBV6-1 to TRBJ2-1; D is ambiguous. The V end was cut by 10 bases, the J end by 3 bases, with 16 bases between. Germline V lookup: CDR1 MNHNS, CDR2 SASEGT. This CDR3 has 14 amino acids. The chain's CDR3 is CAIGRSPSYNEQFF. CDR3 nucleotides: TGTGCCATTGGACGTTCCCCCAGCTACAATGAGCAGTTCTTC.

The V gene is TRBV7-2, the J gene TRBJ2-5, with TRBD2 matching 11 bases. The CDR3 extends over 17 amino acids. Germline V gene sequence: CDR1 SGHTA, CDR2 FQGNSA. V was pared by 4 bases and J by 5 bases, with 12 bases of the junction left unmatched. The CDR3 loop reads CASSSKILAGGGETQYF. CDR3 nucleotide sequence: TGTGCCAGCAGCTCCAAAATCCTAGCGGGAGGAGGGGAGACCCAGTACTTC.

The rearrangement uses TRBV9 and TRBJ2-3; D unclear. The CDR3 covers 12 residues. Germline CDR1 is SGDLS and CDR2 is YYNGEE. The ends were cut back, 0 bases at V and 5 bases at J, with 4 bases in the middle. This chain's CDR3 is CASSVDRDTQYF. The CDR3 nucleotides read TGTGCCAGCAGCGTAGACCGAGATACGCAGTATTTT. Combining the CDR3 with reference TRBV9 and TRBJ2-3 gives the whole variable domain DSGVTQTPKHLITATGQRVTLRCSPRSGDLSVYWYQQSLDQGLQFLIQYYNGEERAKGNILERFSAQQFPDLHSELNLSSLELGDSALYFCASSVDRDTQYFGPGTRLTVL.

The chain employs TRBV19 and TRBJ2-1; weak D call: TRBD1 (6 bases). The CDR3 is made up of 17 amino acids. Germline V CDR1 and CDR2: LNHDA, SQIVND (reference sequence). Trimming left V 3 bases short and J 8 bases short, with 23 bases between. CDR3 in amino acids: CASSIPGTPGRGHEQFF. CDR3 DNA sequence: TGTGCCAGTAGTATCCCAGGGACACCGGGTCGCGGTCATGAGCAGTTCTTC.

V and J are TRBV19 and TRBJ2-5, with TRBD2 identical over 7 bases. Germline V gene sequence: CDR1 LNHDA, CDR2 SQIVND (reference sequence). The CDR3 length is 15 residues. The J segment lost 2 bases and the V segment lost 7 bases, leaving 10 bases of the junction unmatched. The CDR3 DNA reads as TGTGCCAGTACTACCTCACTCGGGGGGCAAGAGACCCAGTACTTC. It is translated as CASTTSLGGQETQYF.

The chain couples TRBV29-1 to TRBJ2-1; D is unresolved. This CDR3 is 13 amino acids long. Trimming cost V 4 bases and J 5 bases, with 12 bases left between them. The germline gives CDR1 SQVTM, CDR2 ANQGSEA. CDR3 nucleotides: TGCAGCGTTGTCGAGGAACCAAACAATGAGCAGTTCTTC. Protein sequence: CSVVEEPNNEQFF.

The V gene is TRBV6-5, the J gene TRBJ2-7, with D tentatively TRBD1 or TRBD2 (6 bases each). Germline V CDR1 and CDR2: MNHEY, SVGAGI. V was pared by 6 bases and J by 6 bases, with 12 bases between. This CDR3 contains 12 residues. CDR3 sequence (DNA): TGTGCCAGCAGGAATGAGGGGGGCGAGCAGTACTTC. Protein: CASRNEGGEQYF.

The CDR3 DNA reads as TGTGCCAGCAGTCTTGACAGGGGAGATACGCAGTATTTT. This sequence encodes CASSLDRGDTQYF. The rearrangement uses TRBV6-1 and TRBJ2-3; 8 bases line up with TRBD1. Germline CDR1 MNHNS, CDR2 SASEGT. After removal of 5 bases from V and 5 bases from J, the junction contained 3 bases not matched to a gene. This CDR3 region has 13 residues.

This clone was seen just once. The chain uses TRBV7-8 and TRBJ1-2; 7 nucleotides align to TRBD1. CDR3 size: 15 residues. The germline gives CDR1 SGHVS, CDR2 FQNEAQ. The junction had 13 bases not matched to a gene; V was cut back by 5 bases and J by 7 bases. This CDR3 is CASSLRTTGDSGYTF. The CDR3 DNA reads TGTGCCAGCAGCCTTCGAACTACAGGGGATTCTGGCTACACCTTC.

J is TRBJ2-5 and V is TRBV9; D is ambiguous. Germline V gene lookup returns CDR1 SGDLS and CDR2 YYNGEE. Trimming cost V 0 bases and J 2 bases, with 8 bases left between them. The CDR3 length is 14 residues. CDR3 protein: CASSVDGIQETQYF. In DNA, the CDR3 is TGTGCCAGCAGCGTAGATGGGATTCAAGAGACCCAGTACTTC.

The chain recombines TRBV28 with TRBJ1-1; D gene unclear. In germline, CDR1 is MDHEN, CDR2 SYDVKM. V was clipped by 2 bases and J by 3 bases, with 10 bases between them. The CDR3 consists of 14 residues. CDR3 amino acids: CASSLRGWDTEAFF. In DNA form, the CDR3 reads TGTGCCAGCAGTTTACGGGGATGGGACACTGAAGCTTTCTTT.

V and J are TRBV5-4 and TRBJ2-7, with D maybe TRBD2 (8 bases). This CDR3 has 14 residues. Trimming cost V 4 bases and J 6 bases, with 17 bases left between them. Germline-derived CDR1 and CDR2 are SGHNT and YYREEE (reference sequence). The CDR3 loop reads CASSRREGAPEQYF. CDR3 bases: TGTGCCAGCAGCCGCCGGGAGGGGGCCCCCGAGCAGTACTTC.